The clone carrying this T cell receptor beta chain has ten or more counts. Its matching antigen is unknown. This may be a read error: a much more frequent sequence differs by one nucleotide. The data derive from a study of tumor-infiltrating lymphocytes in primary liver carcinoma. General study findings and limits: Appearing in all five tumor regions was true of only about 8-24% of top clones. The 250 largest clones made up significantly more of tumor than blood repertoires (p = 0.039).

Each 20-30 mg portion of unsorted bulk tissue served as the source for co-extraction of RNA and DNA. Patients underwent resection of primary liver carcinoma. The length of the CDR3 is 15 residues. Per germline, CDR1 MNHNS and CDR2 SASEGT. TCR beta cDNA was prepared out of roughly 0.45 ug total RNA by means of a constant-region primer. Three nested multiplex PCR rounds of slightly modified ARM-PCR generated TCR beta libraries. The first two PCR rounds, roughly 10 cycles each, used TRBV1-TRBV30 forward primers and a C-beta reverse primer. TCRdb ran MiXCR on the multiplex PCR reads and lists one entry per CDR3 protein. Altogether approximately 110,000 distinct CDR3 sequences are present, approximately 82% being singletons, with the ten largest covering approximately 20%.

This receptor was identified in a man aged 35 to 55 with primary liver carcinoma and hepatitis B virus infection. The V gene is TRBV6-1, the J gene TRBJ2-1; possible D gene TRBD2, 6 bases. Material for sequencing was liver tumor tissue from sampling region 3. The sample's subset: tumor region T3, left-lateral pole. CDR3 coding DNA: TGTGCCAGCACTTCTACACGGGACTCTTACAATGAGCGGTTCTTC. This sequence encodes CASTSTRDSYNERFF.